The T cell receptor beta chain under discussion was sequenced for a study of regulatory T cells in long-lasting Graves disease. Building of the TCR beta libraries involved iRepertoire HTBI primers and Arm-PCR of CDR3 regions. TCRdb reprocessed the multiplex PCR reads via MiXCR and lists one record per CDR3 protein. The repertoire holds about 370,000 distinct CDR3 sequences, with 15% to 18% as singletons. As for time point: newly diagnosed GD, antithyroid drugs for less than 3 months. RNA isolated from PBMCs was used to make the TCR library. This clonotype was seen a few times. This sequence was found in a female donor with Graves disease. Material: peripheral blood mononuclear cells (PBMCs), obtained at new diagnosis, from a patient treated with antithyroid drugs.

CDR3 loop: CATRWSGESYEQYF. The CDR3 coding sequence is TGTGCCACTCGGTGGTCGGGGGAATCCTACGAGCAGTACTTC. This sequence joins TRBV28 and TRBJ2-7; perhaps TRBD2 as D (6 bases). The CDR3 runs to 14 residues. Trimming took off 10 bases at V and 1 base at J, with 17 bases between the two ends. Germline CDR1 MDHEN, CDR2 SYDVKM.